This TCR beta chain emerged from a study of blood T cell repertoires in COVID-19. Background on the study: COVID-19 samples from acute and convalescent phases originated in the United States, Italy and Spain. T cells, B-cell-depleted T cells, or PBMCs supplied cDNA or gDNA.

As processed by the authors: The assay estimated nucleated cells by amplifying reference gene primers. This table comes from immunoSEQ multiplex PCR, and its TCRdb copy is limited to in-frame clones, with some not included. Clonal size and the V and J genes are those of that table, whereas D and trimming came from the DNA. This sample yields about 440,000 clones, of which more than 85% are seen a single time; 4% to 5.5% belongs to the top ten. The CDR3 length is 14 residues. The germline V gene encodes CDR1 MNHEY and CDR2 SMNVEV (reference sequence). V was cut by 3 bases and J by 4 bases, with 12 bases left in between.

Source material: peripheral blood. The V gene is TRBV27, the J gene TRBJ1-2; D is perhaps TRBD1 (6 bases). This TCR was sampled from a woman between 25 and 40 years old with acute or convalescent COVID-19. This CDR3 reads CASSLFQGSYGYTF. The CDR3 nucleotides are TGTGCCAGCAGTTTGTTTCAGGGGAGCTATGGCTACACCTTC.